A single sample gave rise to the 14 T cell receptor beta chains below, sequenced in a study of cytomegalovirus exposure and HLA in healthy donors. The PCR was carried out with 60 Vbeta primers and 13 Jbeta primers. Method: immunoSEQ multiplex PCR; TCRdb's copy keeps in-frame clones and lacks some. The table has more than 100,000 clones, 80% seen once; the top ten hold roughly 9.2%. Sequencing was carried out using PBMCs. These receptors were obtained from a female donor in good health and CMV-seropositive.

Only one count was recorded for this clone. CDR3 DNA: TGTGCCAGCAGCTTAACAGGTACCTATTACACTGAAGCTTTCTTT. Protein sequence: CASSLTGTYYTEAFF. V is TRBV11-2 and J is TRBJ1-1; the D gene is possibly TRBD1 (5 bases). Trimming removed 2 bases from V and 3 bases from J, with 13 bases in between. Per germline, CDR1 SGHAT and CDR2 FQNNGV. This CDR3 has 15 amino acids.

This clone was observed a few times. DNA of the CDR3: TGTGCCAGCAGTGAGCAGGTTAGCTCTGGGGCCAACGTCCTGACTTTC. This gives the protein CASSEQVSSGANVLTF. The V and J genes are TRBV6-1 and TRBJ2-6; the D is unclear. Trimming took off 3 bases at V and 0 bases at J, with 9 bases between the two ends. CDR1 is MNHNS and CDR2 is SASEGT in the germline V gene. This CDR3 is 16 amino acids long.

This chain connects TRBV9 to TRBJ2-5; 9 bases align to TRBD1. Losses at the gene ends were 4 bases for V and 4 bases for J; bases not matched to a gene: 11. Germline V CDR1 and CDR2: SGDLS, YYNGEE. The length of the CDR3 is 16 residues. CDR3 coding DNA: TGTGCCAGCAGCCGAAGCCCGGGACAGGGAGCAGAGACCCAGTACTTC. Translating it yields CASSRSPGQGAETQYF.

The rearrangement links TRBV7-3 to TRBJ2-2; 10 nucleotides match TRBD1. V dropped 5 bases and J dropped 5; count of bases not matched to a gene: 11. Germline CDR1 reads SGHTA; CDR2 reads FQGTGA. The CDR3 contains 17 residues. CDR3 in DNA: TGTGCCAGCAGCCCCCGGGACAGGGGAAGCGGGACCGGGGAGCTGTTTTTT. This translates into CASSPRDRGSGTGELFF.

The chain recombines TRBV28 with TRBJ1-2; TRBD1 agrees at 9 bases. CDR3 length: 15 residues. Germline V gene lookup returns CDR1 MDHEN and CDR2 SYDVKM. The V segment lost 2 bases and the J segment 5 bases; nucleotides outside the gene matches: 6. CDR3 in amino acids: CASSLRDRAVYGYTF. DNA of the CDR3: TGTGCCAGCAGTTTAAGGGACAGGGCGGTGTATGGCTACACCTTC.

The V gene is TRBV2, the J gene TRBJ1-5; the D gene is possibly TRBD1 (5 bases). The CDR3 is 17 residues long. Trimming pared 6 bases from V and 7 bases from J, leaving 25 bases between. Germline-derived CDR1 and CDR2 are SNHLY and FYNNEI. The CDR3 DNA follows: TGTGCCAGCAGCCGCCTTAGGGGCCAAATTGGAGTACAGCCCCAGCATTTT. This translates into CASSRLRGQIGVQPQHF.

In this sample, this clone turned up once. The rearrangement joins TRBV28 to TRBJ1-2; 7 bases map to TRBD1. The CDR3 extends over 13 amino acids. From germline, CDR1 is MDHEN and CDR2 SYDVKM. V shed 7 bases, J shed 6 bases, and the junction held 8 bases outside the gene matches. CDR3 residues: CASMGTAVHGYTF. In nucleotides, the CDR3 is TGTGCCAGCATGGGGACAGCTGTACATGGCTACACCTTC.

The chain links TRBV6-5 to TRBJ1-1; D not certain. From germline, CDR1 is MNHEY and CDR2 SVGAGI. V gave up 7 bases and J gave up 1 base, with 10 bases separating them. The CDR3 consists of 13 residues. The CDR3: CASTRLANTEAFF. The CDR3, as DNA: TGTGCCAGCACCCGACTGGCGAACACTGAAGCTTTCTTT.

This rearrangement joins TRBV2 to TRBJ1-6, with D possibly matching TRBD1 (5 bases). Germline CDR1 reads SNHLY; CDR2 reads FYNNEI. The CDR3 runs to 13 residues. Between the trimmed V and J ends, which lost 8 bases and 7 bases, there was a span of 12 bases. This CDR3 reads CASEGTGNSPLHF. In DNA, the CDR3 is TGTGCCAGCGAAGGGACTGGCAATTCACCCCTCCACTTT.

The V and J genes are TRBV5-1 and TRBJ1-1; the D gene is possibly TRBD1 (5 bases). The ends were cut back, 1 base at V and 1 base at J, with 14 bases in the middle. The CDR3 consists of 16 residues. From germline, CDR1 is SGHRS and CDR2 YFSETQ. In DNA, the CDR3 is TGCGCCAGCAGCTTGCGACCCAGGGATGAGAACACTGAAGCTTTCTTT. It is translated as CASSLRPRDENTEAFF.

The CDR3 DNA reads TGTGCCAGCAGCGACCAGGGGGGCAGGGAGACCCAGTACTTC. It specifies CASSDQGGRETQYF. J is TRBJ2-5 and V is TRBV7-9, with D possibly being TRBD1 (7 bases). Germline V CDR1 and CDR2: SEHNR, FQNEAQ (reference sequence). V was cut by 5 bases and J by 5 bases, with 15 bases left in between. This CDR3 is built from 14 residues.

The chain couples TRBV5-4 to TRBJ2-3, with 7 bases identical to TRBD2. Per the germline V gene, CDR1 is SGHNT and CDR2 is YYREEE (reference sequence). The CDR3 extends over 17 amino acids. With 0 bases clipped from V and 2 bases from J, the junction kept 9 bases outside the gene matches. The CDR3 DNA reads TGTGCCAGCAGCTTGGCCGGGGAGGGGCTCTACACAGATACGCAGTATTTT. Its translation is CASSLAGEGLYTDTQYF.

This chain uses TRBV7-3 with TRBJ2-1; 10 nucleotides agree with TRBD1. Germline-derived CDR1 and CDR2 are SGHTA and FQGTGA. Losses at the gene ends were 2 bases for V and 8 bases for J; bases not matched to a gene: 18. The CDR3 is 19 amino acids. CDR3 sequence reads: CASSLYPLGQGRLRDEQFF. CDR3 coding DNA: TGTGCCAGCAGCTTATACCCCTTGGGACAGGGGCGACTTCGGGATGAGCAGTTCTTC.

The V call is TRBV7-3, the J call TRBJ2-3, with no clear D. The germline V gene encodes CDR1 SGHTA and CDR2 FQGTGA. CDR3 length: 14 amino acids. Trimming took 2 bases from V and 0 from J, leaving 6 bases between them. CDR3 nucleotides: TGTGCCAGCAGCTTAGGGCCTAGCACAGATACGCAGTATTTT. Translation: CASSLGPSTDTQYF. The full variable domain, with the rest looked up from reference TRBV7-3 and TRBJ2-3, is GAGVSQTPSNKVTEKGKYVELRCDPISGHTALYWYRQSLGQGPEFLIYFQGTGAADDSGLPNDRFFAVRPEGSVSTLKIQRTERGDSAVYLCASSLGPSTDTQYFGPGTRLTVL.